The 5 T cell receptor beta chains presented below share a single source sample, sequenced in a study of blood T cell repertoires in COVID-19. Profiled with immunoSEQ multiplex PCR; TCRdb holds only in-frame clones, not every one. The sample has roughly 400,000 clones, roughly 86% seen once; the top ten hold approximately 2.5%. Sequencing was performed on peripheral blood. The origin of the receptors is an older woman with COVID-19, enrolled during active disease.

The gene calls are TRBV5-1 and TRBJ1-5, with D unresolved. The CDR3 runs 13 residues. CDR1 SGHRS and CDR2 YFSETQ come from the germline V gene. The ends were cut back, 4 bases at V and 11 bases at J, with 16 bases in the middle. Here the CDR3 DNA reads TGCGCCAGCAGCCAGGACGTCAGCGGAGCCCAGCATTTT. Its translation is CASSQDVSGAQHF.

This chain joins TRBV6-5 and TRBJ2-7; a possible D gene is TRBD2 (6 bases). CDR1 and CDR2 (germline): MNHEY, SVGAGI. The CDR3 extends over 16 amino acids. V lost 3 bases, J lost 3 bases, and 18 bases lay in between. The CDR3 coding sequence is TGTGCCAGCAGTTATGGCGGGAACCTAGGTAACTACGAGCAGTACTTC. Translated, it gives CASSYGGNLGNYEQYF.

The V and J genes are TRBV2 and TRBJ1-1; 7 positions match TRBD1. The germline CDR1 and CDR2 sequences are SNHLY and FYNNEI. The J segment lost 1 base and the V segment lost 8 bases, leaving 4 bases of the junction unmatched. CDR3 length: 13 residues. The CDR3 sequence: CASGDRRNTEAFF. The CDR3 nucleotides are TGTGCCAGCGGGGACAGAAGGAACACTGAAGCTTTCTTT.

The chain uses TRBV9 and TRBJ1-4; a weak D match, TRBD1 (5 bases). Per the germline V gene, CDR1 is SGDLS and CDR2 is YYNGEE. Trimming left V 4 bases short and J 8 bases short, with 18 bases between. CDR3 length: 15 residues. CDR3 in DNA: TGTGCCAGCAGCCCGAAGGGCAGGGTTGACGAAAAACTGTTTTTT. It encodes CASSPKGRVDEKLFF.

The chain links TRBV23-1 to TRBJ2-2, with 7 bases matching TRBD2. TRBV23-1 counts as an open reading frame of uncertain function. J was trimmed by 5 bases and V by 3 bases; bases with no gene match: 9. The CDR3 runs 16 residues. The CDR3 nucleotides read TGCGCCAGCAGTCATCCGACTAGCAACCGAACCGGGGAGCTGTTTTTT. Protein sequence: CASSHPTSNRTGELFF.